This is a list of T cell receptor beta chains from one sample in a study of T cell changes during pregnancy in multiple sclerosis. Sequencing used immunoSEQ multiplex PCR; TCRdb keeps in-frame clones, though not all of them. The sample yields about 39,000 clones, just over 90% seen once. The sample here was CD4+ T cells from peripheral blood mononuclear cells, taken in the first trimester of pregnancy. The receptors shown here come from a female donor in good health, enrolled as a control in a pregnancy study. Both conserved end residues are part of each CDR3. A D gene is named only where the DNA matches it firmly. A row's size may be missing; if present it is once, few, many or a size class.

CDR3aa	CDR3nt	v_gene	abundance	j_gene	d_gene	len
CASSLQGLAGGSGMEQYF	TGTGCCAGCAGCCTTCAGGGTCTAGCGGGGGGGTCGGGTATGGAGCAGTACTTC	TRBV7-2	NA	TRBJ2-7	TRBD2	18
CASSTKTGVNYEQYF	TGTGCCAGCAGCACCAAGACAGGGGTAAACTACGAGCAGTACTTC	TRBV6-1	NA	TRBJ2-7	TRBD1	15
CASSTETPAYGYTF	TGTGCCAGCAGTACCGAGACACCGGCGTACGGCTACACCTTC	TRBV7-9	once	TRBJ1-2	NA	14
CASTLRTGENSGNTIYF	TGTGCCAGCACCCTAAGGACCGGGGAAAACTCTGGAAACACCATATATTTT	TRBV7-2	NA	TRBJ1-3	NA	17
CASSVATAGYGELFF	TGTGCCAGCAGCGTAGCTACGGCGGGGTACGGGGAGCTGTTTTTT	TRBV9	NA	TRBJ2-2	NA	15
CASSLVLGQPQHF	TGCGCCAGCAGCTTGGTCCTCGGTCAGCCCCAGCATTTT	TRBV5-1	NA	TRBJ1-5	NA	13
CASSLPGTGSNEQFF	TGTGCCAGCAGCTTACCCGGGACAGGGTCGAATGAGCAGTTCTTC	TRBV5-4	NA	TRBJ2-1	TRBD1	15
CASSYAVGGPNEKLFF	TGTGCCAGCAGTTACGCCGTTGGAGGGCCTAATGAAAAACTGTTTTTT	TRBV6-5	NA	TRBJ1-4	NA	16
CASSSQIGSTEAFF	TGTGCCAGCAGCTCACAAATTGGGAGCACTGAAGCTTTCTTT	TRBV9	few	TRBJ1-1	NA	14
CASSFRTGANYGYTF	TGTGCCAGCAGCTTCCGGACAGGGGCTAACTATGGCTACACCTTC	TRBV11-2	NA	TRBJ1-2	TRBD1	15
CASADRTNTGELFF	TGTGCCAGCGCCGACAGGACGAACACCGGGGAGCTGTTTTTT	TRBV6-5	NA	TRBJ2-2	NA	14
CASSQDIPRTGTGSPYNSPLHF	TGCGCCAGCAGCCAAGATATCCCTCGTACGGGGACAGGGAGCCCCTATAATTCACCCCTCCACTTT	TRBV4-3	NA	TRBJ1-6	TRBD1	22
CASSWRLLGNTDTQYF	TGTGCCAGCAGCTGGAGACTCCTCGGCAACACAGATACGCAGTATTTT	TRBV11-2	NA	TRBJ2-3	NA	16
CASSQSHRATHSDTQYF	TGCGCCAGCAGTCAATCTCACAGGGCCACACACTCAGATACGCAGTATTTT	TRBV23-1	once	TRBJ2-3	NA	17
CASRLLTSGGPEQFF	TGTGCCAGCAGATTGCTGACTAGCGGGGGGCCTGAGCAGTTCTTC	TRBV2	NA	TRBJ2-1	TRBD2	15
CAWSVTRIRNQPQHF	TGTGCCTGGAGTGTAACAAGAATTCGAAATCAGCCCCAGCATTTT	TRBV30	NA	TRBJ1-5	NA	15
CASSYTGQYNSPLHF	TGTGCCAGCAGTTACACGGGACAATATAATTCACCCCTCCACTTT	TRBV6-5	once	TRBJ1-6	NA	15
CSAGPKNTEAFF	TGCAGCGCCGGTCCAAAGAACACTGAAGCTTTCTTT	TRBV29-1	NA	TRBJ1-1	NA	12
CASSLFRGGPYEQYF	TGTGCCAGCAGCTTATTCAGGGGCGGGCCCTACGAGCAGTACTTC	TRBV7-2	NA	TRBJ2-7	NA	15
CASSPGRNEKLFF	TGTGCCAGCAGCCCGGGTAGGAATGAAAAACTGTTTTTT	TRBV5-6	NA	TRBJ1-4	NA	13
CASSSYTDTQYF	TGTGCCAGCAGTTCTTACACAGATACGCAGTATTTT	TRBV28	NA	TRBJ2-3	NA	12
CASSFFAGAADTQYF	TGTGCCAGCAGCTTTTTTGCAGGGGCTGCAGATACGCAGTATTTT	TRBV7-2	once	TRBJ2-3	NA	15
CASSYPGTGFQYF	TGTGCCAGCAGTTACCCCGGGACAGGGTTCCAGTACTTC	TRBV6-5	NA	TRBJ2-7	TRBD1	13
CASSTGTGVFGYTF	TGTGCCAGCAGTACAGGGACAGGGGTTTTTGGCTACACCTTC	TRBV6-6	NA	TRBJ1-2	TRBD1	14
CASSPLDSGEGNVLTF	TGTGCCAGCTCACCCCTCGACAGTGGCGAAGGCAACGTCCTGACTTTC	TRBV18	once	TRBJ2-6	NA	16
CASSPIQGAFRGTEAFF	TGTGCCAGCAGCCCCATACAGGGGGCGTTTCGGGGCACTGAAGCTTTCTTT	TRBV28	NA	TRBJ1-1	TRBD1	17
CASSSVNNQPQHF	TGTGCCAGCAGTTCGGTGAACAATCAGCCCCAGCATTTT	TRBV2	NA	TRBJ1-5	NA	13
CASSLGPIAGGQETQYF	TGTGCCAGCAGCTTAGGTCCTATAGCGGGGGGGCAAGAGACCCAGTACTTC	TRBV7-2	NA	TRBJ2-5	TRBD2	17
CASSFRGWEPQHF	TGTGCCAGCAGCTTCAGGGGATGGGAGCCCCAGCATTTT	TRBV7-2	NA	TRBJ1-5	NA	13
CASTPSTGQETQYF	TGTGCCAGCACCCCCTCGACGGGGCAAGAGACCCAGTACTTC	TRBV7-9	once	TRBJ2-5	NA	14
CASSLSESGHFTDTQYF	TGTGCCAGCAGTTTATCAGAGTCGGGACACTTCACAGATACGCAGTATTTT	TRBV27	NA	TRBJ2-3	NA	17
CASSVIGGNTEAFF	TGTGCCAGCAGCGTAATCGGGGGGAACACTGAAGCTTTCTTT	TRBV9	few	TRBJ1-1	NA	14
CASSLKGGLGYEQYF	TGTGCCAGCAGCTTAAAAGGAGGGCTGGGCTACGAGCAGTACTTC	TRBV7-9	NA	TRBJ2-7	NA	15
CASSLISGARNTIYF	TGTGCCAGCAGCTTAATTTCAGGGGCGAGAAACACCATATATTTT	TRBV13	NA	TRBJ1-3	NA	15
CASSLTGGGGIGGLASPLHF	TGTGCCAGCAGTTTGACAGGGGGCGGAGGCATCGGCGGCCTTGCTTCACCCCTCCACTTT	TRBV27	few	TRBJ1-6	TRBD1	20
CASSLEVGVQPQHF	TGTGCCAGCAGCTTAGAGGTAGGGGTTCAGCCCCAGCATTTT	TRBV7-2	NA	TRBJ1-5	NA	14
CACRNMNTEAFF	TGTGCCTGCAGGAACATGAACACTGAAGCTTTCTTT	TRBV2	NA	TRBJ1-1	NA	12
CASRTTGGTFYEQYF	TGTGCCAGCAGGACCACAGGGGGCACCTTCTACGAGCAGTACTTC	TRBV2	NA	TRBJ2-7	TRBD1	15
CASSTGTQNSPLHF	TGTGCCAGCAGCACCGGGACACAGAATTCACCCCTCCACTTT	TRBV6-5	NA	TRBJ1-6	NA	14
CASSSLGLYEKLFF	TGTGCCAGCAGCTCACTAGGACTCTATGAAAAACTGTTTTTT	TRBV7-2	NA	TRBJ1-4	NA	14
CASILTARSDF	TGTGCTAGCATCCTGACAGCACGGTCTGATTTT	TRBV7-7	few	TRBJ1-3	NA	11
CASTRTGTNQPQHF	TGTGCCAGCACCCGGACAGGAACGAATCAGCCCCAGCATTTT	TRBV6-1	NA	TRBJ1-5	TRBD1	14
CASSLAPGGNTIYF	TGTGCCAGCAGCTTAGCGCCAGGGGGAAACACCATATATTTT	TRBV7-2	NA	TRBJ1-3	NA	14
CASSETTGYNSPLHF	TGTGCCAGCAGTGAAACTACAGGGTATAATTCACCCCTCCACTTT	TRBV2	NA	TRBJ1-6	NA	15
CASSPGGTARNTDTQYF	TGTGCCAGCAGCCCAGGAGGGACAGCCCGAAACACAGATACGCAGTATTTT	TRBV5-4	NA	TRBJ2-3	NA	17